Listed below are T cell receptor beta chains from one sample, sequenced in a study of T cell responses to AZD1222 COVID-19 vaccine. Using immunoSEQ multiplex PCR, the repertoire was profiled, and TCRdb retains in-frame clones only, with some absent. The sample includes more than 70,000 clones, 80% to 90% of them seen just once. Sequencing used peripheral blood, obtained on day 0 of AZD1222 vaccination. The receptors were gathered from an adult in good health. Each CDR3 is given with its conserved first and last residue. D genes are given only for firm matches. The listing skips clone size in some rows; elsewhere it reads once, few, many or a size class.

V gene	J gene	clone size	D gene	CDR3 protein	CDR3 DNA
TRBV28	TRBJ2-7	-	-	CASSLFRAYEQYF	TGTGCCAGCAGTTTATTCCGAGCCTACGAGCAGTACTTC
TRBV3-1/TRBV3-2	TRBJ1-2	-	-	CASSQGNGFYGYTF	TGTGCCAGCAGCCAAGGGAACGGCTTCTATGGCTACACCTTC
TRBV6-1	TRBJ2-5	-	TRBD2	CASSVAGQWAPGTSGRKTQYF	TGTGCCAGCAGTGTAGCGGGTCAGTGGGCCCCCGGGACTAGCGGGAGAAAGACCCAGTACTTC
TRBV18	TRBJ1-2	-	-	CASSPGLGYGYTF	TGTGCCAGCTCACCAGGGCTGGGCTATGGCTACACCTTC
TRBV20-1	TRBJ1-3	-	-	CSARDGNTIYF	TGCAGTGCTAGAGACGGAAACACCATATATTTT
TRBV7-7	TRBJ2-2	-	-	CASSPPGELFF	TGTGCTAGCAGCCCCCCCGGGGAGCTGTTTTTT
TRBV6-1	TRBJ1-5	-	-	CASSESIRSNQPQHF	TGTGCCAGCAGTGAAAGTATAAGGAGCAATCAGCCCCAGCATTTT
TRBV28	TRBJ1-2	-	-	CATLRDSYGYTF	TGTGCCACCCTCCGGGACTCGTATGGCTACACCTTC
TRBV18	TRBJ2-3	-	-	CASSRDHGDTQYF	TGTGCCAGCTCACGGGACCACGGCGATACGCAGTATTTT
TRBV14	TRBJ2-1	once	-	CASSQVAELTNEQFF	TGTGCCAGCAGCCAAGTGGCAGAACTAACCAATGAGCAGTTCTTC
TRBV19	TRBJ2-5	-	TRBD2	CASSRAGGKETQYF	TGTGCCAGTTCAAGAGCGGGAGGTAAAGAGACCCAGTACTTC
TRBV29-1	TRBJ1-5	-	TRBD1	CSVEPGGGQPQHF	TGCAGCGTTGAACCAGGGGGCGGGCAGCCCCAGCATTTT
TRBV9	TRBJ1-1	once	TRBD1	CASSVEGGGQDSTEAFF	TGTGCCAGCAGCGTAGAGGGGGGAGGACAGGATTCCACTGAAGCTTTCTTT
TRBV16	TRBJ1-2	-	-	CASSQSPTAANYGYTF	TGTGCCAGCAGCCAATCACCCACAGCAGCTAACTATGGCTACACCTTC
TRBV7-2	TRBJ2-5	-	TRBD1	CATRQDRETQYF	TGTGCCACCAGACAGGACAGGGAGACCCAGTACTTC
TRBV11-2	TRBJ2-5	-	TRBD1	CASSLGQAAQETQYF	TGTGCCAGCAGCCTGGGACAGGCCGCTCAAGAGACCCAGTACTTC
TRBV3-1/TRBV3-2	TRBJ1-1	-	-	CASSQGSTANTEAFF	TGTGCCAGCAGCCAAGGTAGCACAGCCAACACTGAAGCTTTCTTT
TRBV7-6	TRBJ1-1	few	-	CASSLWTRGSTEAFF	TGTGCCAGCAGCCTGTGGACCAGGGGCAGCACTGAAGCTTTCTTT
TRBV18	TRBJ1-1	-	-	CASSPSGGGRKTEAFF	TGTGCCAGCTCACCTTCGGGGGGCGGGCGTAAAACTGAAGCTTTCTTT
TRBV15	TRBJ2-7	once	-	CATSRDPVAYEQYF	TGTGCCACCAGCAGAGATCCAGTCGCCTACGAGCAGTACTTC
TRBV7-9	TRBJ2-7	once	-	CASSLDGSYEQYF	TGTGCCAGCAGCTTAGACGGCTCCTACGAGCAGTACTTC
TRBV29-1	TRBJ2-1	-	TRBD2	CSVGGAGGNEQFF	TGCAGCGTTGGGGGAGCGGGAGGCAATGAGCAGTTCTTC
TRBV5-5	TRBJ1-5	-	TRBD1	CASSLVTGVNQPQHF	TGTGCCAGCAGCTTGGTGACAGGGGTCAATCAGCCCCAGCATTTT
TRBV5-1	TRBJ2-2	-	-	CASGKDSRTGELFF	TGCGCCAGCGGGAAGGACAGTCGCACCGGGGAGCTGTTTTTT
TRBV6-5	TRBJ2-7	once	TRBD1	CASSPTGGDSYEQYF	TGTGCCAGCAGTCCTACAGGGGGCGATAGCTACGAGCAGTACTTC
TRBV18	TRBJ2-7	-	TRBD1	CASSPTRDRGDEQYF	TGTGCCAGCTCACCGACCCGGGACAGGGGGGACGAGCAGTACTTC
TRBV10-3	TRBJ1-5	few	-	CAISEGADSNQPQHF	TGTGCCATCAGTGAGGGGGCGGATAGCAATCAGCCCCAGCATTTT
TRBV29-1	TRBJ2-7	-	-	CSVFGTYEQYF	TGCAGCGTCTTCGGGACCTACGAGCAGTACTTC
TRBV9	TRBJ1-2	-	-	CASSDTRAYGYTF	TGTGCCAGCAGCGACACACGTGCCTATGGCTACACCTTC
TRBV10-3	TRBJ1-2	-	-	CAISRGAGEGYTF	TGTGCCATCAGCCGAGGGGCAGGGGAAGGCTACACCTTC
TRBV28	TRBJ2-1	-	-	CASSLSLVRRYNEQFF	TGTGCCAGCAGTTTGAGTCTGGTAAGGAGGTACAATGAGCAGTTCTTC
TRBV3-1/TRBV3-2	TRBJ1-2	-	TRBD1	CASSQTGLLNGYGYTF	TGTGCCAGCAGCCAGACAGGGCTCTTAAACGGCTATGGCTACACCTTC
TRBV12-3/TRBV12-4	TRBJ1-5	-	-	CASSFSDLQPQHF	TGTGCCAGCAGTTTTTCGGACCTACAGCCCCAGCATTTT
TRBV25-1	TRBJ2-3	-	-	CASSDERALTDTQYF	TGTGCCAGCAGTGACGAACGGGCCCTCACAGATACGCAGTATTTT
TRBV5-1	TRBJ2-7	-	TRBD2	CASSLAGAGGLNEQYF	TGCGCCAGCAGCTTGGCTGGGGCGGGAGGCCTGAACGAGCAGTACTTC
TRBV11-2	TRBJ2-2	-	-	CASSLTSGELFF	TGTGCCAGCAGCCTAACAAGCGGGGAGCTGTTTTTT
TRBV9	TRBJ2-7	-	-	CASSVRQASYEQYF	TGTGCCAGCAGCGTGAGACAGGCCTCCTACGAGCAGTACTTC
TRBV11-3	TRBJ2-3	once	-	CASSFGFLGGARPDTQYF	TGTGCCAGCAGCTTCGGGTTTTTGGGGGGCGCTCGGCCAGATACGCAGTATTTT
TRBV15	TRBJ2-7	-	TRBD2	CATSRDSGTYEQYF	TGTGCCACCAGCAGAGATAGCGGGACCTACGAGCAGTACTTC
TRBV12-5	TRBJ2-3	-	-	CASGLGSGGTDTQYF	TGTGCTAGTGGTTTGGGGAGCGGAGGAACAGATACGCAGTATTTT
TRBV19	TRBJ1-4	-	-	CASSMVGGEKLFF	TGTGCCAGTAGTATGGTAGGAGGTGAAAAACTGTTTTTT
TRBV15	TRBJ2-7	-	-	CATSRDQTGSTYEQYF	TGTGCCACCAGCAGAGATCAAACGGGTTCTACCTACGAGCAGTACTTC
TRBV5-1	TRBJ1-2	-	TRBD1	CASSSPYRGDGYTF	TGCGCCAGCAGCTCGCCCTACAGGGGGGATGGCTACACCTTC
TRBV7-9	TRBJ2-7	once	-	CASVKGGTPSEQYF	TGTGCCAGCGTAAAAGGTGGGACTCCCTCCGAGCAGTACTTC
TRBV28	TRBJ1-4	few	-	CASLKGWATNEKLFF	TGTGCCAGCCTAAAGGGGTGGGCAACTAATGAAAAACTGTTTTTT
TRBV28	TRBJ1-2	-	-	CASSLRGYGYTF	TGTGCCAGCAGTTTGAGGGGTTATGGCTACACCTTC
TRBV28	TRBJ2-2	-	-	CASSFSSGELFF	TGTGCCAGCAGTTTTTCTTCCGGGGAGCTGTTTTTT
TRBV23-1	TRBJ1-6	-	-	CASSLGPGPIRPLHF	TGCGCCAGCAGCCTGGGCCCGGGACCGATTAGACCCCTCCACTTT